One and the same sample provided the 2 T cell receptor beta chains below, sequenced in a study of blood T cell repertoires in COVID-19. TCRdb keeps only in-frame clones here, not all; method: immunoSEQ multiplex PCR. Of some 250,000 clones in the sample, approximately 88% are singletons; the top ten hold about 0.74%. Sequenced: peripheral blood. Every receptor here comes from a woman in her 30s with acute or convalescent COVID-19.

The CDR3: CASSEQGVLIFCNEQFF. The CDR3 region has the DNA TGCGCCAGCAGTGAGCAGGGGGTCCTTATATTTTGCAATGAGCAGTTCTTC. This chain joins TRBV10-1 and TRBJ2-1, with 7 bases fitting TRBD1. Trimming cost V 2 bases and J 6 bases; bases outside gene matches: 13. Germline-derived CDR1 and CDR2 are WNHNN and SYGVQD (reference sequence). This CDR3 contains 17 residues.

CDR3 coding DNA: TGTGCTAGTGGTCTGGACCGGGACAGGGTCGCCTACGAGCAGTACTTC. Protein: CASGLDRDRVAYEQYF. This rearrangement joins TRBV12-5 to TRBJ2-7; 9 bases are shared with TRBD1. The CDR3 is 16 residues long. With V trimmed by 5 bases and J by 2 bases, 10 bases remained unmatched. Germline CDR1 is LGHNT and CDR2 is FRNRAP.